One and the same sample provided the 5 T cell receptor beta chains below, sequenced in a study of graft-versus-host responses after intestinal transplantation. What these receptors recognize is not known. The table came from immunoSEQ multiplex PCR; TCRdb's copy has only in-frame clones and leaves some out. Altogether approximately 25,000 clones are present, approximately 78% being singletons, with the ten largest covering over 0.8%. The sequenced sample was unstimulated CD8+ T cells sorted from spleen or lymph node cells, obtained before transplant. The receptors come from a human donor who was the organ donor for an intestinal transplant.

As concerns this clone: Other DNA sequences in the sample encode the same CDR3. The chain is built from TRBV4-2 and TRBJ2-2; 14 bases are a match to TRBD2. V was clipped by 0 bases and J by 4 bases; unmatched bases: 16. CDR3 length equals 22 residues. The germline V gene has CDR1 LGHNA and CDR2 YNFKEQ. Here the CDR3 DNA reads TGTGCCAGCAGCCAAGAACCTCCGGGACTAGCGGGAGTTTCGGGGCGCACCGGGGAGCTGTTTTTT. As protein: CASSQEPPGLAGVSGRTGELFF.

This chain connects TRBV5-8 to TRBJ2-5; no firm D call. V lost 0 bases and J lost 4, with 4 bases in between. This CDR3 is built from 12 residues. Germline V gene sequence: CDR1 SGHTS, CDR2 YDEGEE. CDR3 residues: CASSLDRETQYF. The CDR3 DNA reads TGTGCCAGCAGCTTGGACAGAGAGACCCAGTACTTC. Filled out from reference TRBV5-8 and TRBJ2-5, the complete variable domain reads EAGVTQSPTHLIKTRGQQATLRCSPISGHTSVYWYQQALGLGLQFLLWYDEGEERNRGNFPPRFSGRQFPNYSSELNVNALELEDSALYLCASSLDRETQYFGPGTRLLVL.

V usage is TRBV2 and J usage is TRBJ2-7, with 8 bases fitting TRBD1. The CDR3 is 13 amino acids. Germline CDR1 is SNHLY and CDR2 is FYNNEI. The trim removed 4 bases at V and 4 bases at J, leaving 3 bases unmatched. The CDR3 DNA sequence: TGTGCCAGCAGTGTGGGACAGGCATACGAGCAGTACTTC. This encodes CASSVGQAYEQYF.

This clone was counted a single time. The chain recombines TRBV2 with TRBJ2-5, with D perhaps TRBD1 (6 bases). Trimming took 4 bases from V and 4 from J, leaving 7 bases between them. Germline CDR1 reads SNHLY; CDR2 reads FYNNEI. The CDR3 sequence is 12 residues long. CDR3 DNA sequence: TGTGCCAGCAGTGTAGGGGGAGAGACCCAGTACTTC. It encodes CASSVGGETQYF.

This sequence joins TRBV5-1 and TRBJ2-1; 10 nucleotides line up with TRBD2. The CDR3 is 17 amino acids. Germline V gene sequence: CDR1 SGHRS, CDR2 YFSETQ. The J segment lost 0 bases and the V segment lost 0 bases, leaving 3 bases of the junction unmatched. CDR3 region: CASSLGQREGSYNEQFF. CDR3 in DNA: TGCGCCAGCAGCTTGGGACAGCGGGAGGGCTCCTACAATGAGCAGTTCTTC.